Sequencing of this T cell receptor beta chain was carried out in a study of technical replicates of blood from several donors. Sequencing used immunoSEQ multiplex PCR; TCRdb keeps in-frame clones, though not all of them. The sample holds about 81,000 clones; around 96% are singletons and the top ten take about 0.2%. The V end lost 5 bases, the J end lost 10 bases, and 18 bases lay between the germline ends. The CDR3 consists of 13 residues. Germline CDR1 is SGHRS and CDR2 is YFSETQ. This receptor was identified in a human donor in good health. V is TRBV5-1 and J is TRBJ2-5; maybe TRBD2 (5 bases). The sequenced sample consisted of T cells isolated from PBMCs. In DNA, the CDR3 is TGCGCCAGCAGACCTGACCCCACCGGGGACCAGTACTTC. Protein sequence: CASRPDPTGDQYF. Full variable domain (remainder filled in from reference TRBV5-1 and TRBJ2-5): KAGVTQTPRYLIKTRGQQVTLSCSPISGHRSVSWYQQTPGQGLQFLFEYFSETQRNKGNFPGRFSGRQFSNSRSEMNVSTLELGDSALYLCASRPDPTGDQYFGPGTRLLVL.